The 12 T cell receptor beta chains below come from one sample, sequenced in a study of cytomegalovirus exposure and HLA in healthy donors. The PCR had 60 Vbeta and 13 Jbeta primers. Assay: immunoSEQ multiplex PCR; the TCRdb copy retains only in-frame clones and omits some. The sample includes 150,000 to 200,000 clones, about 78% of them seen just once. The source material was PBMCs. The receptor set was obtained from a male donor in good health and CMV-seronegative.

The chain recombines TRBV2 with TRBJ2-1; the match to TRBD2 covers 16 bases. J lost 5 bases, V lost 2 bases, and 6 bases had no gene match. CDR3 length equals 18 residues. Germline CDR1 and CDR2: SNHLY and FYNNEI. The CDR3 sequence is CASSERGLAGGLHNEQFF. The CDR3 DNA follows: TGTGCCAGCAGTGAAAGGGGACTAGCGGGGGGGCTCCACAATGAGCAGTTCTTC.

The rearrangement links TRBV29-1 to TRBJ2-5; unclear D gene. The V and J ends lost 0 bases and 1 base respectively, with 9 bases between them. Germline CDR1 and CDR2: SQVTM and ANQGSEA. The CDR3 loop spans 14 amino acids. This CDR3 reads CSVEDRSVQETQYF. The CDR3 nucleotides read TGCAGCGTTGAAGATCGAAGCGTCCAAGAGACCCAGTACTTC.

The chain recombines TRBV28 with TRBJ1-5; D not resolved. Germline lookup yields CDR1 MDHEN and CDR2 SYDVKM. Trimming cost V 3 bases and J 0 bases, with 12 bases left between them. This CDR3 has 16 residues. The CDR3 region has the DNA TGTGCCAGCAGTTTTATGTCGGGTCTTAGCAATCAGCCCCAGCATTTT. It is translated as CASSFMSGLSNQPQHF. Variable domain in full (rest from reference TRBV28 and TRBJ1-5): DVKVTQSSRYLVKRTGEKVFLECVQDMDHENMFWYRQDPGLGLRLIYFSYDVKMKEKGDIPEGYSVSREKKERFSLILESASTNQTSMYLCASSFMSGLSNQPQHFGDGTRLSIL.

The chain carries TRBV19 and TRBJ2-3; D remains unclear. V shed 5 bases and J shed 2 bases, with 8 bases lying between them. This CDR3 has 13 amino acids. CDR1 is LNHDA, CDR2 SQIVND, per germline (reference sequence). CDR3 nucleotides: TGTGCCAGTAGTGCCGTGGCCACAGATACGCAGTATTTT. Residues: CASSAVATDTQYF.

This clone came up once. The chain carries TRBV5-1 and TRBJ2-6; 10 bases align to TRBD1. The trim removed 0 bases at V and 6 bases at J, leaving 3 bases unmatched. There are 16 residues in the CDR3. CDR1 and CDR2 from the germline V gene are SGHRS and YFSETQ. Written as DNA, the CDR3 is TGCGCCAGCAGCTTGGGACAGGGGGCGTTGGCCAACGTCCTGACTTTC. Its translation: CASSLGQGALANVLTF.

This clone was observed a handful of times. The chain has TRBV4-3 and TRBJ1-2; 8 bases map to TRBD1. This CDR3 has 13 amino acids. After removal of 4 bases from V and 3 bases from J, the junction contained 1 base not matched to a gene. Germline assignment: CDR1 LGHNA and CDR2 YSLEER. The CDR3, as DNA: TGCGCCAGCAGCCTGACAGGGGACTATGGCTACACCTTC. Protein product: CASSLTGDYGYTF.

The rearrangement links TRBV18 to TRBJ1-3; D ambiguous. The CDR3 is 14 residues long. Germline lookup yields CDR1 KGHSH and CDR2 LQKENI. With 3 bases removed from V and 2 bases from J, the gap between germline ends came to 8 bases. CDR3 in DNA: TGTGCCAGCTCACCGCGGGGAACTGGAAACACCATATATTTT. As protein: CASSPRGTGNTIYF.

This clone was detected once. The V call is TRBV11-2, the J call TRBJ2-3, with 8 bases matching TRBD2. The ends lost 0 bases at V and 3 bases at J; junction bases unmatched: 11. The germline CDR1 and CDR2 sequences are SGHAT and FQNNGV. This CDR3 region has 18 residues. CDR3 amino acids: CASSLEPTSGGKTDTQYF. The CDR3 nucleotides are TGTGCCAGCAGCTTAGAACCCACGAGCGGGGGAAAGACAGATACGCAGTATTTT.

The CDR3 sequence: CASSQDRGRWEKLFF. In DNA form, the CDR3 reads TGCGCCAGCAGCCAGGACAGGGGCCGCTGGGAAAAACTGTTTTTT. The V and J genes are TRBV4-3 and TRBJ1-4; TRBD1 agrees at 9 bases. This CDR3 has 15 residues. In germline, CDR1 is LGHNA, CDR2 YSLEER. V was pared by 3 bases and J by 8 bases, with 7 bases of the junction left unmatched.

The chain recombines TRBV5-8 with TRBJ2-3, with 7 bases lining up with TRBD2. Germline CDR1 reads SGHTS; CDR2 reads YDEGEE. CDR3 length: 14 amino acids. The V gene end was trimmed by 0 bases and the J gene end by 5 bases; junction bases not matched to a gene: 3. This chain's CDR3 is CASSLGGRGDTQYF. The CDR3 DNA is TGTGCCAGCAGCTTGGGGGGGAGGGGAGATACGCAGTATTTT. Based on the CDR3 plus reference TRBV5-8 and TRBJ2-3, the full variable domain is EAGVTQSPTHLIKTRGQQATLRCSPISGHTSVYWYQQALGLGLQFLLWYDEGEERNRGNFPPRFSGRQFPNYSSELNVNALELEDSALYLCASSLGGRGDTQYFGPGTRLTVL.

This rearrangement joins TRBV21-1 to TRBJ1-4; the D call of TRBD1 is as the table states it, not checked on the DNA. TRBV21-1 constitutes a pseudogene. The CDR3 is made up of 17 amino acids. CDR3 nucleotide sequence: TGTGCCAGCAGCAAGGGGGACAGGGGGCCAGCTAATGAAAAACTGTTTTTT. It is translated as CASSKGDRGPANEKLFF.

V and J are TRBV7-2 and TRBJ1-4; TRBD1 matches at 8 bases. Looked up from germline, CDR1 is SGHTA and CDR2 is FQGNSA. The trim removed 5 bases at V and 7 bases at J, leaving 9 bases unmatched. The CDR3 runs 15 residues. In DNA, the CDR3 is TGTGCCAGCAGCGCCCGACAGGGGTCCGGTGAAAAACTGTTTTTT. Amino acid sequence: CASSARQGSGEKLFF.